These T cell receptor beta chains were read from a single sample in a study of cytomegalovirus exposure and HLA in healthy donors. TCRdb's copy holds only in-frame clones and misses some; the assay was immunoSEQ multiplex PCR. The sample totals more than 100,000 clones. Input material: PBMCs. The receptors were gathered from a woman aged 40 to 55 in good health and CMV-seronegative. Both conserved end residues are part of each CDR3. A D gene is named only where the DNA matches it firmly. Not every row has a clone size; where given, it reads once, few, many or a size class.

v_gene	d_gene	abundance	j_gene	CDR3nt	CDR3aa
TRBV19	TRBD2	NA	TRBJ2-3	TGTGCCAGTAGTCGGAAGGGACTAGCGGGGGGAGGGTGGACGCAGTATTTT	CASSRKGLAGGGWTQYF
TRBV6-6	NA	NA	TRBJ2-3	TGTGCCAGCAGTTCTGGCCTCGACACAGATACGCAGTATTTT	CASSSGLDTDTQYF
TRBV10-3	TRBD1	NA	TRBJ1-1	TGTGCCATCAGTCCTTCCGGGACAGATAACACTGAAGCTTTCTTT	CAISPSGTDNTEAFF
TRBV2	NA	medium-sized	TRBJ1-1	TGTGCCAGCTCTATCGGTGAAGCTTTCTTT	CASSIGEAFF
TRBV29-1	NA	NA	TRBJ2-3	TGCAGCGTGCACAGGGATACAGATACGCAGTATTTT	CSVHRDTDTQYF
TRBV4-2	TRBD2	NA	TRBJ2-7	TGTGCCAGCAGCCAAGAGGCGGGGGTCTCCTACGAGCAGTACTTC	CASSQEAGVSYEQYF
TRBV6-5	TRBD2	NA	TRBJ2-3	TGTGCCAGCACAGGTAGCGGGAGCACAGATACGCAGTATTTT	CASTGSGSTDTQYF
TRBV6-1	TRBD2	NA	TRBJ2-3	TGTGCCAGCCGACTAGCGGGAAGCACAGATACGCAGTATTTT	CASRLAGSTDTQYF
TRBV29-1	NA	NA	TRBJ1-2	TGCAGCGTTGATCAGGGCGGGGATGTTAACTATGGCTACACCTTC	CSVDQGGDVNYGYTF
TRBV7-2	NA	NA	TRBJ2-5	TGTGCCAGCAGTCTCGTCGGGTGGCAAGAGACCCAGTACTTC	CASSLVGWQETQYF
TRBV7-9	TRBD2	NA	TRBJ2-7	TGTGCCAGCAGCGACCCGACTCGCGCAAGCGGGGGTCACTCCTACGAGCAGTACTTC	CASSDPTRASGGHSYEQYF
TRBV9	NA	NA	TRBJ1-4	TGTGCCAGCAGCGTAGGGAGTTATAATGAAAAACTGTTTTTT	CASSVGSYNEKLFF
TRBV6-6	NA	NA	TRBJ1-3	TGTGCCAGCAGTTACCAGGGTGGCTCTGGAAACACCATATATTTT	CASSYQGGSGNTIYF
TRBV5-1	NA	NA	TRBJ1-1	TGCGCCAGCAGCTTTCGGACAGTGAACACTGAAGCTTTCTTT	CASSFRTVNTEAFF
TRBV29-1	NA	NA	TRBJ1-2	TGCAGCGTTGAGGACAATAACTATGGCTACACCTTC	CSVEDNNYGYTF
TRBV5-8	NA	NA	TRBJ1-2	TGTGCCAGCAGCCCCTCGGGACACCCTAACTATGGCTACACCTTC	CASSPSGHPNYGYTF
TRBV7-9	NA	NA	TRBJ1-3	TGTGCCAGCAGACCGGACTGGAGCTCTGGAAACACCATATATTTT	CASRPDWSSGNTIYF
TRBV6-1	TRBD2	NA	TRBJ2-1	TGTGCCAGCAGTTCACGGGAGGATGAGCAGTTCTTC	CASSSREDEQFF